A selection of T cell receptor beta chains follows, all from one sample in a study of CD8 T cells in ankylosing spondylitis. Each CDR3 protein gets one entry after TCRdb re-called the 5' RACE reads with MiXCR. This table has around 250,000 distinct CDR3 sequences, under 20% appearing once. The sample taken for sequencing was blood, either unsorted or a sorted T cell fraction (not recorded which). Receptors were obtained from a male donor with ankylosing spondylitis or in good health (not recorded which). CDR3s include the opening cysteine and the closing phenylalanine or tryptophan. Each record gives: J gene, clone size, V gene, D gene, CDR3 protein, CDR3 DNA. D genes are given only for firm matches. The listing skips clone size in some rows; elsewhere it reads once, few, many or a size class.

TRBJ2-1 - TRBV5-1 - CAISLVDGLLLGGSSYNEQFF TGCGCCATCAGCTTGGTGGACGGACTACTCCTAGGGGGAAGCTCCTACAATGAGCAGTTCTTC
TRBJ1-4 few TRBV6-6 TRBD1 CASSYPGQVAKVF TGTGCCAGCAGTTACCCTGGACAGGTCGCTAAGGTTTTT
TRBJ2-7 - TRBV2 TRBD2 CASTLAGGFPYEQYF TGTGCCAGCACCCTAGCGGGAGGGTTCCCCTACGAGCAGTACTTC
TRBJ2-1 few TRBV7-9 TRBD2 CASSASGGGYEQFF TGTGCCAGCAGCGCCTCCGGGGGGGGCTATGAGCAGTTCTTC
TRBJ2-3 few TRBV2 - CASNSLTGRGTDTQYF TGTGCCAGCAATTCACTAACAGGGCGGGGGACAGATACGCAGTATTTT
TRBJ2-3 - TRBV27 TRBD1 CASSPVLTGMDTQYF TGTGCCAGCAGTCCCGTCCTGACAGGGATGGATACGCAGTATTTT
TRBJ2-7 many TRBV20-1 - CSADSRATYEQYF TGCAGTGCTGATAGCAGGGCTACCTACGAGCAGTACTTC
TRBJ2-7 - TRBV29-1 - CSVDSGETYEQYF TGCAGCGTGGACTCTGGTGAGACCTACGAGCAGTACTTC
TRBJ2-7 - TRBV7-2 TRBD2 CASSNPGRGSYEQYF TGTGCCAGCAGCAACCCGGGGAGGGGCTCCTACGAGCAGTACTTC
TRBJ1-1 - TRBV20-1 - CSARDPGVRMNTEAFF TGCAGTGCTAGGGACCCAGGGGTTCGGATGAACACTGAAGCTTTCTTT
TRBJ2-3 many TRBV7-9 TRBD2 CASTSGSSDTQYF TGTGCCAGCACCAGCGGGAGTTCAGATACGCAGTATTTT
TRBJ1-1 many TRBV7-8 - CASSLRLSVTEAFF TGTGCCAGCAGCTTACGACTTTCGGTCACTGAAGCTTTCTTT
TRBJ1-6 - TRBV4-1 - CASSQHDSPLHF TGCGCCAGCAGCCAACACGATTCACCCCTCCACTTT
TRBJ1-1 many TRBV29-1 - CSVDGLNTEAFF TGCAGCGTTGACGGCCTGAACACTGAAGCTTTCTTT
TRBJ2-5 many TRBV10-1 - CASSESEGLETQYF TGCGCCAGCAGTGAGTCGGAAGGACTGGAGACCCAGTACTTC
TRBJ1-3 few TRBV9 - CASSARQPLYF TGTGCCAGCAGCGCCAGACAGCCTTTATATTTT
TRBJ2-7 - TRBV20-1 TRBD1 CSARTGNDEYEQYF TGCAGTGCTCGGACAGGGAACGACGAATACGAGCAGTACTTC
TRBJ2-2 - TRBV10-3 TRBD2 CAISPGGAGELFF TGTGCCATCAGCCCCGGGGGGGCCGGGGAGCTGTTTTTT
TRBJ2-7 few TRBV10-3 - CAISESETYEQYF TGTGCCATCAGTGAGTCGGAAACGTACGAGCAGTACTTC
TRBJ2-2 few TRBV3-1 - CASSQEWRRELFF TGTGCCAGCAGCCAAGAGTGGAGGCGGGAGCTGTTTTTT
TRBJ2-5 few TRBV7-9 - CASSSSFSGGEETQYF TGTGCCAGCAGCTCGAGTTTTAGCGGAGGGGAGGAGACCCAGTACTTC
TRBJ2-7 - TRBV4-1 - CASSLTSDGSYEQYF TGCGCCAGCAGCCTGACCTCGGACGGCTCCTACGAGCAGTACTTC
TRBJ2-2 - TRBV24-1 TRBD2 CATSGQEGLAGDYTGELFF TGTGCCACCAGTGGACAGGAGGGACTAGCGGGAGATTACACCGGGGAGCTGTTTTTT
TRBJ2-1 many TRBV5-6 TRBD2 CASSLGSGFYNEQFF TGTGCCAGCAGCTTGGGTAGCGGGTTCTACAATGAGCAGTTCTTC
TRBJ2-1 - TRBV12-3/TRBV12-4 TRBD1 CASSFGTGRDEQFF TGTGCCAGCAGTTTTGGGACAGGGAGAGATGAGCAGTTCTTC
TRBJ2-3 few TRBV29-1 - CSVEDLRVTTTDTQYF TGCAGCGTTGAAGATCTGAGGGTGACTACCACAGATACGCAGTATTTT
TRBJ2-2 many TRBV7-6 - CASSLDLNTGELFF TGTGCCAGCAGCTTAGACTTGAACACCGGGGAGCTGTTTTTT
TRBJ2-5 - TRBV7-9 - CASSFEQWGRETQYF TGTGCCAGCAGCTTCGAACAGTGGGGGCGAGAGACCCAGTACTTC
TRBJ2-3 few TRBV12-3/TRBV12-4 - CASSLRAGPGDTQYF TGTGCCAGCAGTTTACGAGCGGGTCCAGGAGATACGCAGTATTTT
TRBJ1-1 - TRBV27 - CASSGLNTEAFF TGTGCCAGCAGTGGGTTGAACACTGAAGCTTTCTTT
TRBJ2-3 - TRBV12-3/TRBV12-4 - CASSPIDTQYF TGTGCCAGCAGCCCGATAGATACGCAGTATTTT
TRBJ2-3 few TRBV10-3 - CAISESEEGTSTDTQYF TGTGCCATCAGTGAGTCGGAAGAAGGCACTAGCACAGATACGCAGTATTTT
TRBJ2-1 - TRBV29-1 TRBD2 CSVELGEGPSSYNEQFF TGCAGCGTTGAGCTGGGGGAGGGACCAAGCTCCTACAATGAGCAGTTCTTC
TRBJ2-3 many TRBV12-3/TRBV12-4 - CASSLVDSTDTQYF TGTGCCAGCAGTTTAGTTGACTCCACAGATACGCAGTATTTT
TRBJ2-1 few TRBV5-1 TRBD2 CASSLGLASGFSYNEQFF TGCGCCAGCAGCTTGGGGTTGGCTAGCGGATTCTCCTACAATGAGCAGTTCTTC
TRBJ1-2 - TRBV29-1 - CSVEDPRGRLYGYTF TGCAGCGTTGAAGACCCCAGGGGACGCCTTTATGGCTACACCTTC
TRBJ2-1 few TRBV2 TRBD2 CASSVRLAGASGYNEQFF TGTGCCAGCAGTGTCCGACTAGCGGGAGCTTCGGGGTACAATGAGCAGTTCTTC
TRBJ1-1 few TRBV7-8 - CASSSPGTEAFF TGTGCCAGCAGCTCGCCGGGGACGGAAGCTTTCTTT
TRBJ1-3 - TRBV6-6 - CASSSNSGNTIYF TGTGCCAGCAGTTCTAACAGTGGAAACACCATATATTTT
TRBJ2-7 - TRBV4-3 TRBD2 CASSQEASGRASYEQYF TGCGCCAGCAGCCAAGAAGCTAGCGGGAGGGCTTCCTACGAGCAGTACTTC
TRBJ2-1 - TRBV25-1 - CASSEFGRGGPSYNEQFF TGTGCCAGCAGTGAATTTGGTAGGGGGGGGCCATCCTACAATGAGCAGTTCTTC
TRBJ2-4 few TRBV12-3/TRBV12-4 TRBD2 CASSLTLAGEKNIQYF TGTGCCAGCAGTTTAACCCTAGCGGGAGAGAAAAACATTCAGTACTTC
TRBJ1-2 few TRBV9 - CASSPGGGPISHTF TGTGCCAGCAGCCCAGGCGGAGGGCCCATCTCTCACACCTTC
TRBJ2-7 - TRBV4-2 TRBD2 CASGTTSGDREQYF TGTGCCAGCGGTACGACTAGCGGGGACCGGGAGCAGTACTTC
TRBJ2-7 few TRBV6-4 - CASRTSPWVGSTYEQYF TGTGCCAGCAGGACCTCTCCGTGGGTAGGAAGTACCTACGAGCAGTACTTC